This TCR beta chain was recovered during a study of blood T cell repertoires in COVID-19. The wider study: Researchers got acute and convalescent COVID-19 samples from the United States, Italy and Spain. T cells, B-cell-depleted T cells, or PBMCs supplied cDNA or gDNA.

In the authors' methods: Reference gene primer amplification gave estimated nucleated cell counts. Sequencing used immunoSEQ multiplex PCR; TCRdb keeps in-frame clones, though not all of them. That table is the source of V, J and clone size, and D and trimming were worked out from the DNA. The profile shows about 68,000 clones, 80% to 85% of them singletons. The CDR3 sequence is 14 residues long. V gave up 1 base and J gave up 4 bases, with 10 bases separating them. CDR1 and CDR2 from the germline V gene are SGHVS and FQNEAQ. The TCR comes from a middle-aged man with active COVID-19. Sequencing was performed on peripheral blood. The chain combines TRBV7-8 with TRBJ2-5; D possibly corresponds to TRBD2 (5 bases). In DNA form, the CDR3 reads TGTGCCAGCAGCTTAGTTGGAGGTGTAGAGACCCAGTACTTC. Translating gives CASSLVGGVETQYF.